This TCR beta chain was captured in a study of siplizumab effects on memory and regulatory T cells. General observations from the study: Proliferating siplizumab-culture Treg suppressive function went unconfirmed. Siplizumab led to significantly less abundant alloreactive sequences that could be traced back to unstimulated CD4+ memory cells.

From germline, CDR1 is SQVTM and CDR2 ANQGSEA. V was shortened by 4 bases and J by 6 bases, with 19 bases between the two germline ends. The CDR3 runs 14 residues. In regard to this clone: Its specificity is unknown.

TCR templates, 75,000 to 100,000 per sample, were assayed. TCRdb's copy holds only in-frame clones and misses some; the assay was immunoSEQ multiplex PCR. The data hold 100,000 or so clones, with 80% to 95% observed a single time. The sequencing sample was made of CD4+ T cells sorted from blood. The genes are TRBV29-1 and TRBJ2-7; weak D call: TRBD2 (6 bases). The TCR comes from a human donor in good health. CDR3 residues: CSVVLLRGLSEQYF. The CDR3 DNA sequence: TGCAGCGTTGTCTTGTTGCGGGGTTTGAGCGAGCAGTACTTC.